The rows below give T cell receptor beta chains drawn from one sample of a study of blood T cell repertoires in COVID-19. Clones were read by immunoSEQ multiplex PCR, and TCRdb kept only the in-frame ones, dropping some. The sample records roughly 200,000 clones, approximately 90% being singletons. The specimen was PBMCs or T cells enriched from blood (not recorded which). These receptors were collected from a man aged 25 to 40 who had recovered from COVID-19. Both conserved end residues are part of each CDR3. The D gene is left open where the match is weak. The listing skips clone size in some rows; elsewhere it reads once, few, many or a size class.

size | D | J | V | length | DNA | CDR3
once | - | TRBJ1-4 | TRBV6-5 | 15 | TGTGCCAGCACACAAACGGGCAGGGCTAATGAAAAACTGTTTTTT | CASTQTGRANEKLFF
once | TRBD1 | TRBJ2-7 | TRBV7-2 | 15 | TGTGCCAGCAGCTCGGGGACAGCCATTAACTACGAGCAGTACTTC | CASSSGTAINYEQYF
- | TRBD1 | TRBJ1-2 | TRBV6-5 | 16 | TGTGCCAGCAGTTATTCCGGGACAGGGGGTAACTATGGCTACACCTTC | CASSYSGTGGNYGYTF
- | - | TRBJ1-4 | TRBV6-2/TRBV6-3 | 14 | TGTGCCAGCAGTTACGCGACAGCTAATGAAAAACTGTTTTTT | CASSYATANEKLFF
- | - | TRBJ1-5 | TRBV19 | 20 | TGTGCCAGTAGTATCGACCCCCACAGGGATAAAAGGGATAGCAATCAGCCCCAGCATTTT | CASSIDPHRDKRDSNQPQHF
- | - | TRBJ2-7 | TRBV5-5 | 12 | TGTGCCAGCAGCCCTAACAGGGACGAGCAGTACTTC | CASSPNRDEQYF
- | - | TRBJ1-1 | TRBV28 | 16 | TGTGCCAGCAGTCGTCCGTCCAGGGTCGTTTGGACTGAAGCTTTCTTT | CASSRPSRVVWTEAFF
- | TRBD1 | TRBJ1-3 | TRBV5-1 | 22 | TGCGCCAGCAGCTTGTTTTTGGGACAGGCATTCCTCCCAGCGATCTCTGGAAACACCATATATTTT | CASSLFLGQAFLPAISGNTIYF
medium-sized | - | TRBJ2-3 | TRBV5-1 | 15 | TGCGCCAGCAGCTCCGGGGACAAAAACACAGATACGCAGTATTTT | CASSSGDKNTDTQYF
- | - | TRBJ2-2 | TRBV5-4 | 14 | TGTGCCAGCAGCCCGGGACAAATCACCGGGGAGCTGTTTTTT | CASSPGQITGELFF
- | TRBD1 | TRBJ1-2 | TRBV13 | 13 | TGTGCCAGCTCGTTGGGCAGGGGGCCTGGCTACACCTTC | CASSLGRGPGYTF
few | TRBD1 | TRBJ2-2 | TRBV27 | 16 | TGTGCCAGCAGCCTGTACAGGGGGCAAGGCACCGGGGAGCTGTTTTTT | CASSLYRGQGTGELFF
- | - | TRBJ2-7 | TRBV4-1 | 15 | TGCGCCAGCAGCCAAGTAGAAGCGCTTCACTACGAGCAGTACTTC | CASSQVEALHYEQYF
- | TRBD1 | TRBJ2-7 | TRBV4-3 | 17 | TGCGCCAGCAGCCAAGACTTAACCGGGACAGGAGCCTACGAGCAGTACTTC | CASSQDLTGTGAYEQYF
- | - | TRBJ2-2 | TRBV9 | 15 | TGTGCCAGCAGCGCCCGGTCGAGAAACACCGGGGAGCTGTTTTTT | CASSARSRNTGELFF
- | - | TRBJ1-5 | TRBV19 | 16 | TGTGCCAGTAGTAACCCACCGGGACAAGTCAATCAGCCCCAGCATTTT | CASSNPPGQVNQPQHF
once | - | TRBJ1-3 | TRBV9 | 14 | TGTGCCAGCAGCGTGAGTGGGCCGAGAAACACCATATATTTT | CASSVSGPRNTIYF
- | TRBD1 | TRBJ2-2 | TRBV11-3 | 16 | TGTGCCAGCAGCTTAGATCTTACAGGGGCCACCGGGGAGCTGTTTTTT | CASSLDLTGATGELFF
- | TRBD1 | TRBJ1-2 | TRBV19 | 15 | TGTGCCAGTAGTATCTGGAACAGGGGAGACTATGGCTACACCTTC | CASSIWNRGDYGYTF
- | - | TRBJ2-7 | TRBV11-3 | 15 | TGTGCCAGCAGCTTAGCTCCCCAGGGATCCTACGAGCAGTACTTC | CASSLAPQGSYEQYF
- | - | TRBJ1-5 | TRBV2 | 12 | TGTGCCAGCAGAATGGGCGATCAGCCCCAGCATTTT | CASRMGDQPQHF
- | - | TRBJ1-2 | TRBV11-2 | 12 | TGTGCCAGCAGCTTCGGGTCCTATGGCTACACCTTC | CASSFGSYGYTF
- | - | TRBJ2-1 | TRBV6-5 | 13 | TGTGCCTCCAGGGTCAAGTCCTACAATGAGCAGTTCTTC | CASRVKSYNEQFF
- | - | TRBJ1-6 | TRBV19 | 14 | TGTGCCAGTAGTATAACAGAATATAATTCACCCCTCCACTTT | CASSITEYNSPLHF
- | - | TRBJ1-5 | TRBV7-5 | 15 | TGTGCCAGAAGCGATATCAGACAGGGAAATCAGCCCCAGCATTTT | CARSDIRQGNQPQHF
- | - | TRBJ1-1 | TRBV6-5 | 15 | TGTGCCAGCAGTTACTCGGGAGGAGGGTCGACTGAAGCTTTCTTT | CASSYSGGGSTEAFF
once | - | TRBJ1-4 | TRBV9 | 15 | TGTGCCAGCAGCGTAGGAGGGGGGGAGCCGGAAAAACTGTTTTTT | CASSVGGGEPEKLFF
- | - | TRBJ2-1 | TRBV25-1 | 11 | TGTGCCAGCAGTCCAGGCCGAGAGCAGTTCTTC | CASSPGREQFF
- | TRBD2 | TRBJ2-7 | TRBV6-5 | 15 | TGTGCCAGCAGGCTAGCGGGGGGCCTCTACTACGAGCAGTACTTC | CASRLAGGLYYEQYF
- | TRBD2 | TRBJ2-7 | TRBV7-2 | 18 | TGTGCCAGCAGCTTATTAAGTGGCGTGCGGACTAGCGGGTACGAGCAGTACTTC | CASSLLSGVRTSGYEQYF
- | - | TRBJ2-1 | TRBV11-2 | 15 | TGTGCCAGCAGCTTTGATCTAGCCTCCCAAGGAAAGCAGTTCTTC | CASSFDLASQGKQFF
- | TRBD1 | TRBJ2-1 | TRBV2 | 15 | TGTGCCAGCAGTAACCGGGACAGGGGGCTCGATGAGCAGTTCTTC | CASSNRDRGLDEQFF
- | TRBD2 | TRBJ2-3 | TRBV19 | 16 | TGTGCCAGTAGGCAGACTAGCGGGAGGGCCGGAGATACGCAGTATTTT | CASRQTSGRAGDTQYF
- | TRBD1 | TRBJ2-3 | TRBV14 | 15 | TGTGCCAGCAGCCAACTCGACAGGGTTACAGATACGCAGTATTTT | CASSQLDRVTDTQYF
- | - | TRBJ1-1 | TRBV18 | 14 | TGTGCCAGCTCACCCTCAGGCAGGGACACTGAAGCTTTCTTT | CASSPSGRDTEAFF
few | TRBD2 | TRBJ2-3 | TRBV5-6 | 14 | TGTGCCAGCAGCTTGAGCGGGGGGGCCCGTACGCAGTATTTT | CASSLSGGARTQYF
once | TRBD1 | TRBJ1-5 | TRBV27 | 19 | TGTGCCAGCACCAAAGGGGCCCGGGACAGAGTTACAAGCAATCAGCCCCAGCATTTT | CASTKGARDRVTSNQPQHF
- | - | TRBJ1-6 | TRBV21-1 | 19 | TGTGCCAGCAGCAATCAAGTCCGACAGAAGAGCTCCTATAATTCACCCCTCCACTTT | CASSNQVRQKSSYNSPLHF
- | - | TRBJ2-1 | TRBV12-5 | 18 | TGTGCTAGTGGTTTGGTACGAACCACAGGTCAGGCGAACAATGAGCAGTTCTTC | CASGLVRTTGQANNEQFF
- | - | TRBJ2-7 | TRBV3-1/TRBV3-2 | 16 | TGTGCCAGCAGCCAAGGTCGCGAGCATTCCATCTACGAGCAGTACTTC | CASSQGREHSIYEQYF
- | - | TRBJ1-1 | TRBV29-1 | 13 | TGCAGCGGAAAACAGGGTGGGAACACTGAAGCTTTCTTT | CSGKQGGNTEAFF
- | TRBD1 | TRBJ1-3 | TRBV6-5 | 16 | TGTGCCAGCAGTTACTCCAGGGGGGACTCTGGAAACACCATATATTTT | CASSYSRGDSGNTIYF
- | TRBD1 | TRBJ1-2 | TRBV4-3 | 15 | TGCGCCAGCAGCCTCACCGGGACAGGGTCGTTTGGCTACACCTTC | CASSLTGTGSFGYTF
- | TRBD1 | TRBJ2-7 | TRBV27 | 15 | TGTGCCAGCAGCGTCACAGGGGCGATGGGATACGAGCAGTACTTC | CASSVTGAMGYEQYF
- | TRBD2 | TRBJ2-1 | TRBV7-8 | 16 | TGTGCCAGCAGCTTAGCGTCTAGCGGAGCCTACAATGAGCAGTTCTTC | CASSLASSGAYNEQFF
once | TRBD1 | TRBJ1-2 | TRBV6-2/TRBV6-3 | 15 | TGTGCCAGCAGTCATGAGACAGGGGGAAACTATGGCTACACCTTC | CASSHETGGNYGYTF
- | TRBD2 | TRBJ2-1 | TRBV28 | 14 | TGTGCCAGCAGTCCGCGGGAGGAATACAATGAGCAGTTCTTC | CASSPREEYNEQFF
- | - | TRBJ1-2 | TRBV28 | 13 | TGTGCCAGCAGCCCCGAACGGGGCTATGGCTACACCTTC | CASSPERGYGYTF
- | TRBD1 | TRBJ1-5 | TRBV27 | 16 | TGTGCCAGCAGAACCGGGACAGGGAATAGCAATCAGCCCCAGCATTTT | CASRTGTGNSNQPQHF
- | TRBD2 | TRBJ2-1 | TRBV19 | 16 | TGTGCCAGTAGCAACGCCGGGACTAGCGGGATGAATGAGCAGTTCTTC | CASSNAGTSGMNEQFF
- | TRBD2 | TRBJ2-5 | TRBV28 | 16 | TGTGCCAGCAGACTAGGACTAGCGGGAGGCCAAGAGACCCAGTACTTC | CASRLGLAGGQETQYF
- | - | TRBJ2-3 | TRBV9 | 16 | TGTGCCAGCAGCGTAGTAGAGGCGGACAGTTCAGATACGCAGTATTTT | CASSVVEADSSDTQYF
- | - | TRBJ2-7 | TRBV7-2 | 12 | TGTGCCAGCAGCTCAGGGTACTACGAGCAGTACTTC | CASSSGYYEQYF
- | - | TRBJ2-7 | TRBV6-5 | 13 | TGTGCCAGCTTTCTTCCGGGGTCCGACGAGCAGTACTTC | CASFLPGSDEQYF
- | TRBD1 | TRBJ1-1 | TRBV6-5 | 11 | TGTGCCAGCCACAGGGGTACTGAAGCTTTCTTT | CASHRGTEAFF